The subject of this entry is one T cell receptor beta chain. This specimen belongs to a study of spatial heterogeneity in lung cancer. Study overall: The mean occurrence of each unique TCR and UMI combination in raw reads exceeded nine.

Using its own MiXCR run on the 5' RACE reads, TCRdb lists one record per CDR3 protein. This table holds 35,000 to 55,000 distinct CDR3 sequences, roughly 12% found once. Indicated time point: blood at routine non-recurrence follow-up after resection. Trimming removed 8 bases from V and 4 bases from J, with 15 bases in between. The germline CDR1 and CDR2 sequences are MDHEN and SYDVKM. CDR3 length: 13 amino acids. The V call is TRBV28, the J call TRBJ2-7; unclear D gene. This receptor was identified in a male donor with early-stage non-small cell lung cancer. This specimen was PBMCs, taken at follow-up. The CDR3, as DNA: TGTGCCAGCGCCCGAGTCCCCGGGTACGAGCAGTACTTC. Its protein is CASARVPGYEQYF.